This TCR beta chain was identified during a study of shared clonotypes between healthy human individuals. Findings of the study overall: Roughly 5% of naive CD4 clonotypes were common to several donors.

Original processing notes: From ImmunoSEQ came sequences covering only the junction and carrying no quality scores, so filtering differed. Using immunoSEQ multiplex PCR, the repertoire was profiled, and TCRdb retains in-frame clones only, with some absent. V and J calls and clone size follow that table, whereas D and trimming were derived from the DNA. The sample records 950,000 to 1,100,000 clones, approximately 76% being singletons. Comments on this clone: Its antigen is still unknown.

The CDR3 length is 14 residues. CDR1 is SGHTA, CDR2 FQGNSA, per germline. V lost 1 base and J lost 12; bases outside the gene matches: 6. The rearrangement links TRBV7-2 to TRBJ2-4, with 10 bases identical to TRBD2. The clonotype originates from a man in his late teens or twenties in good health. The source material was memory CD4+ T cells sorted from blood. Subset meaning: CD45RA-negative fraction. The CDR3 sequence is CASSLEREGLRQYF. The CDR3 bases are TGTGCCAGCAGCTTAGAGCGGGAGGGCCTCCGTCAGTACTTC.